What follows describes a single TCR beta chain. Its specificity is not known. The sample originates from a study of cytomegalovirus exposure and HLA in healthy donors. Overall study findings and caveats: Subsequent analysis found a tendency for first-cohort TCR clusters to co-occur within the roughly 130 validation repertoires. Both high specificity and high sensitivity reportedly marked the classifier's diagnosis of cytomegalovirus status.

Among the 110 or so subjects of the validation cohort, separate from the roughly 730-subject first cohort, were the donors. The V gene lost 2 bases and the J gene lost 4 bases, with 10 bases spanning the gap. This CDR3 is built from 13 residues. Germline loops: CDR1 SGDLS, CDR2 YYNGEE. Profiled with immunoSEQ multiplex PCR; TCRdb holds only in-frame clones, not every one. The table shows about 110,000 clones, with approximately 86% occurring only once. The chain joins TRBV9 to TRBJ2-7; D perhaps matches TRBD1 (6 bases). This clonotype was obtained from a woman younger than 35 in good health and CMV-seronegative. The sample consisted of PBMCs. DNA for the CDR3: TGTGCCAGCAGCGTCCAAACAGGGTACGAGCAGTACTTC. This gives the protein CASSVQTGYEQYF.